Listed below are T cell receptor beta chains from one sample, sequenced in a study of cytomegalovirus exposure and HLA in healthy donors. Sequencing was performed with immunoSEQ multiplex PCR; in TCRdb, only in-frame clones are kept and a portion is missing. The sample totals about 170,000 clones; its top ten clones hold approximately 0.8%. The material sequenced was PBMCs. Receptor source: a woman aged 18 to 35 in good health and CMV-seropositive. Each CDR3 is given with its conserved first and last residue. D genes are given only for firm matches.

>.|TRBV5-1|TRBJ2-7
TGCGCCAGCAGCCCCGGCCCCTTCCGGGAGGAGCAGTACTTC
CASSPGPFREEQYF
>.|TRBV15|TRBJ1-2
TGTGCCACCAGCATACAGGGTGGCTACACCTTC
CATSIQGGYTF
>.|TRBV6-5|TRBJ2-2
TGTGCCAGCAACAGGGAGGGCGGGGAGCTGTTTTTT
CASNREGGELFF
>.|TRBV7-9|TRBJ1-5
TGTGCCAGCAGCTTTTCTTTATTCGGACGCGGGCAGCCCCAGCATTTT
CASSFSLFGRGQPQHF
>.|TRBV7-9|TRBJ1-1
TGTGCCAGCAGCCCGGACGGGCAGGGGAACACTGAAGCTTTCTTT
CASSPDGQGNTEAFF
>.|TRBV5-1|TRBJ2-2
TGCGCCAGCAGCTTGGATTGGGCGGGCGTGCGGACCGGGGAGCTGTTTTTT
CASSLDWAGVRTGELFF
>.|TRBV9|TRBJ1-2
TGTGCCAGCAGCGCCGGGGAGGGGGGGCTTCTAAACTATGGCTACACCTTC
CASSAGEGGLLNYGYTF
>.|TRBV7-6|TRBJ2-7
TGTGCCAGCAGCTTAGGACTAGGTTTTTCCTACGAGCAGTACTTC
CASSLGLGFSYEQYF
>.|TRBV4-3|TRBJ2-7
TGCGCCAGCAGCCAAGATTCCAGGACTCTTTTTTACGAGCAGTACTTC
CASSQDSRTLFYEQYF
>TRBD1|TRBV30|TRBJ1-1
TGTGCCTGGAGTGTAGACAGGGGCCCTTTCTTT
CAWSVDRGPFF
>TRBD2|TRBV18|TRBJ2-7
TGTGCCAGCTCACGGACTAGCGGGGACGAGCAGTACTTC
CASSRTSGDEQYF
>.|TRBV7-2|TRBJ1-3
TGTGCCAGCAGCTTAGGGCGGAACTCTGGAAACACCATATATTTT
CASSLGRNSGNTIYF
>TRBD1|TRBV19|TRBJ2-1
TGTGCCAGTAGTATAGATGGCAGGGGGCCTTACAATGAGCAGTTCTTC
CASSIDGRGPYNEQFF
>.|TRBV6-1|TRBJ1-2
TGTGCCAGCAGTGCCGAACGGGGCTACACCTTC
CASSAERGYTF